This TCR beta chain was retrieved from a study of shared clonotypes between healthy human individuals. With 5 bases removed from V and 6 bases from J, the gap between germline ends came to 9 bases. CDR3 length equals 12 residues. Germline V gene lookup returns CDR1 MNHEY and CDR2 SMNVEV (reference sequence). Clones were sequenced by immunoSEQ multiplex PCR, and TCRdb holds only the in-frame ones, with some missing. The sample lists about 2.3 million clones, around 92% occurring once. The chain is built from TRBV27 and TRBJ2-3; no definite D call. The clonotype was recovered from a man between 18 and 35 years old in good health. Some clones in this sample may be carry-over from other donors' samples. Sequencing was carried out using naive CD4+ T cells from PBMCs. As to subset: CD45RA+ positively selected. CDR3 region: CASSPSGDTQYF. CDR3 nucleotides: TGTGCCAGCAGTCCCTCCGGCGATACGCAGTATTTT.